Below are 11 T cell receptor beta chains sequenced from a single sample in a study of radiation and T cells in renal cell carcinoma. Sequencing used immunoSEQ multiplex PCR; TCRdb keeps in-frame clones, though not all of them. The table lists about 88,000 clones, approximately 86% of them singletons. Time point reported: baseline pretreatment blood. As for treatment: 15 Gy SBRT to primary tumor, nephrectomy 4 weeks later. The sequenced sample was blood, obtained from a patient whose treatment included radiotherapy and nephrectomy. Receptors originate from a man in his fifties with renal cell carcinoma.

DNA of the CDR3: TGTGCCAGCAGTTATCGGAGCGCCTCCTCCTACGAGCAGTACTTC. The encoded protein is CASSYRSASSYEQYF. The chain couples TRBV6-5 to TRBJ2-7; D unclear. The CDR3 sequence is 15 residues long. The V gene lost 3 bases and the J gene lost 0 bases, with 12 bases spanning the gap. Looked up from germline, CDR1 is MNHEY and CDR2 is SVGAGI.

The chain is built from TRBV5-5 and TRBJ2-2; 7 bases are shared with TRBD1. Germline CDR1 and CDR2: SGHKS and YYEKEE (reference sequence). The CDR3 length is 15 residues. V was pared by 1 base and J by 3 bases, with 3 bases of the junction left unmatched. CDR3 nucleotides: TGTGCCAGCAGCTTGCGGACAGGATACACCGGGGAGCTGTTTTTT. This gives the protein CASSLRTGYTGELFF.

The chain has TRBV19 and TRBJ1-4; the match to TRBD1 covers 7 bases. CDR1 and CDR2 from the germline V gene are LNHDA and SQIVND (reference sequence). The V gene end was trimmed by 5 bases and the J gene end by 0 bases; junction bases not matched to a gene: 6. The CDR3 runs 16 residues. The DNA for the CDR3 is TGTGCCAGTAGTTATCGACAGGGAGCAACTAATGAAAAACTGTTTTTT. Its translation: CASSYRQGATNEKLFF.

CDR3 sequence reads: CASGQGNIQYF. The DNA for the CDR3 is TGCGCCAGCGGACAGGGAAACATTCAGTACTTC. This sequence joins TRBV10-1 and TRBJ2-4; 8 nucleotides agree with TRBD1. Trimming removed 8 bases from V and 6 bases from J; junction bases left unmatched: 0. This CDR3 has 11 residues. Germline V gives CDR1 WNHNN, CDR2 SYGVQD (reference sequence).

The chain is built from TRBV7-9 and TRBJ1-4; D is uncertain. CDR3 length equals 13 residues. Germline loops: CDR1 SEHNR, CDR2 FQNEAQ (reference sequence). With 5 bases removed from V and 8 bases from J, the gap between germline ends came to 12 bases. In nucleotides, the CDR3 is TGTGCCAGCAGCCCCATGTTGGGAGAAAAACTGTTTTTT. This encodes CASSPMLGEKLFF.

The genes are TRBV10-3 and TRBJ2-5, with D possibly being TRBD1 (5 bases). Germline V CDR1 and CDR2: ENHRY, SYGVKD. CDR3 size: 14 residues. Trimming cost V 5 bases and J 1 base, with 11 bases left between them. In DNA form, the CDR3 reads TGTGCCATCAGTCGACAGAGAAGCCAAGAGACCCAGTACTTC. This gives the protein CAISRQRSQETQYF.

The table lists this clone with a few counts. V and J are TRBV7-9 and TRBJ1-4, with 7 nucleotides matching TRBD1. Trimming cost V 1 base and J 4 bases; bases outside gene matches: 6. Germline values: CDR1 SEHNR, CDR2 FQNEAQ (reference sequence). The length of the CDR3 is 16 residues. The CDR3 sequence is CASSLVWGQLNEKLFF. In nucleotides, the CDR3 is TGTGCCAGCAGCTTAGTTTGGGGACAGCTTAATGAAAAACTGTTTTTT.

J is TRBJ1-2 and V is TRBV27, with 9 bases fitting TRBD1. The CDR3 has 17 amino acids. In germline, CDR1 is MNHEY, CDR2 SMNVEV (reference sequence). With 2 bases clipped from V and 3 bases from J, the junction kept 10 bases outside the gene matches. CDR3 loop: CASSLRGQGFAYYGYTF. For the CDR3, the DNA is TGTGCCAGCAGTTTAAGGGGACAGGGTTTTGCCTACTATGGCTACACCTTC.

The table lists this clone with a few counts. DNA of the CDR3: TGTGCCAGCAGCTTCACCACTAACTATGGCTACACCTTC. Amino acid sequence: CASSFTTNYGYTF. V gene TRBV7-9 combines with J gene TRBJ1-2; D not certain. This CDR3 has 13 amino acids. Germline V lookup: CDR1 SEHNR, CDR2 FQNEAQ (reference sequence). The ends were cut back, 3 bases at V and 0 bases at J, with 5 bases in the middle.

This clone was seen just once. The gene calls are TRBV6-6 and TRBJ1-2; the match to TRBD1 covers 7 bases. This CDR3 is 14 amino acids long. Germline CDR1 and CDR2: MNHNY and SVGAGI (reference sequence). The V and J ends lost 6 bases and 6 bases, in that order; junction bases with no gene match: 10. CDR3 DNA: TGTGCCAGCAGCCTTTTGGGAGGGGGCGATGGCTACACCTTC. Its translation is CASSLLGGGDGYTF.

The genes are TRBV6-7 and TRBJ1-3; D is uncertain. TRBV6-7 is marked as an open reading frame, function uncertain. Trimming left V 1 base short and J 2 bases short, with 21 bases between. The CDR3 runs 19 residues. CDR3 protein: CASSYFFWGSYFTGNTIYF. The CDR3 DNA reads TGTGCCAGCAGTTACTTTTTCTGGGGAAGTTATTTCACTGGAAACACCATATATTTT.